The entry below gives a single TCR beta chain sequence along with its context. Its antigen remains unidentified. The record has no base qualities; no much larger clone is one base away. For repertoire sequencing, TCR beta CDR3 regions were amplified from RNA transcripts. The first round of RT-PCR was done with HTBI primers and the Qiagen OneStep RT-PCR kit, and was followed by a second round of multiplex PCR, then size selection and purification. Libraries were sequenced paired-end with 100 bp reads on an Illumina HiSeq2000. As for the original processing: SOAPnuke was used for read processing, and reads with adapters, uncalled bases, a mean Phred below 15, or no exact constant-primer or identifier match were discarded. High-quality paired reads were merged with COPE v1.2.5. Clonotypes were defined as unique nucleotide sequences and were aligned to IMGT TRB V, D and J references using MiTCR v1.1. The analysis was limited to V-J combinations with a frequency above 0.0001, which together covered more than 98% of repertoires. A TCR clonal expansion and chaos score per V-J combination was defined as the ratio of F50 clonal expansion to chaos observed in the TCRdist matrix. Features were reduced by Welch's t-statistics and random forest to 10 to 15 V-J combinations, which fed a naive Bayes classifier. The Morisita-Horn index was used to measure how similar the thyroid and blood repertoires were. TCRdb handled the public reads itself, with Q25 trimming in fastp and clone calling in MiXCR, and kept productive beta chains. Each entry is one CDR3 protein sequence, shown with its most common DNA and genes. The V and J calls were not made by the authors but by TCRdb's processing. This sample lists around 1.1 million distinct CDR3 sequences; about 38% were detected once. The ten largest clones represent 11% of the sample.

V is trimmed back by 2 bases and J by 2 bases, and the junction contains 4 bases that no gene match accounts for. From a lookup of the germline V gene (reference sequence), CDR1 and CDR2 are MNHEY and SMNVEV. The cysteine opens and the phenylalanine closes a CDR3 of 15 amino acids. Here the CDR3 DNA is all that survives: 45 bases in frame from base 1. Hyperthyroidism patients were newly diagnosed, with disease duration under 2 months, and aged 18 to 65 years. Anyone with other autoimmune diseases, uncontrolled infections, pregnancy or lactation was excluded from the study. Clinical symptoms, serum thyroxine, TRAb, thyroid ultrasound and orbital computed tomography formed the basis of the diagnosis. Total RNA was extracted with Trizol reagent and quality-checked on an Agilent 2100 Bioanalyzer. This specimen comes from a study of Graves' ophthalmopathy and Graves' hyperthyroidism (dated by TCRdb to the late 2010s). Concerning the study at large: Hyperthyroidism was defined as stable when no progression to ophthalmopathy occurred within 18 months of follow-up. The study used signatures of the TCR beta repertoire to tell Graves' ophthalmopathy apart from Graves' hyperthyroidism and to predict which patients would progress to ophthalmopathy. In total, over 130 blood samples were TCR-sequenced: 43 ophthalmopathy, roughly 77 hyperthyroidism and around 17 hyperthyroidism-to-ophthalmopathy patients. To explore V-J signatures that distinguish ophthalmopathy from hyperthyroidism, a discovery set of about 99 patients was enrolled, made up of 40 to 45 with ophthalmopathy and roughly 57 with stable hyperthyroidism. For independent validation, a separate cohort was made up of 18 to 20 hyperthyroidism patients plus 17 patients who later progressed from hyperthyroidism to ophthalmopathy. In more than five hyperthyroidism patients, the T-cell repertoires found in thyroid tissue were compared with those found in blood. Following sampling, methimazole starting at 30 mg daily was administered to hyperthyroidism patients, and high-dose intravenous methylprednisolone was administered to ophthalmopathy patients. Broad study findings and their caveats: Sample size was not predetermined statistically, and investigators were not blinded to group allocation. In validation, the model predicted ophthalmopathy progression with more than 55% sensitivity and approximately 78% specificity; roughly eleven predicted patients were CT-confirmed with GO in a median of approximately 6.5 months. Among expanded thyroid clonotypes with frequency above 0.001, most also showed up in blood, which suggests that blood repertoires may reflect the thyroid immune response. In cross-validation, the 13-signature model distinguished ophthalmopathy from stable hyperthyroidism with less than 90% sensitivity and around 83% specificity, while in the test set the corresponding values were about 80% and 75%.

Recombination joined TRBV27 with TRBJ2-7; the central 9 bases match TRBD2. This sequence was found in an adult man with Graves' hyperthyroidism. The sequenced sample was peripheral blood or thyroid tissue (not recorded which). In nucleotide form, the sequence is TGTGCCAGCAGTTTACTAGCGGGAAGCCCCTACGAGCAGTACTTC. Translated, this is CASSLLAGSPYEQYF.